This record looks at one TCR beta chain sequence and its context. This sample stems from a study of cytomegalovirus exposure and HLA in healthy donors. Produced via immunoSEQ multiplex PCR; TCRdb's table is partial and in-frame only. The table includes some 260,000 clones, roughly 87% detected once. Germline V gene sequence: CDR1 LGHNA, CDR2 YNFKEQ. The CDR3 length is 16 residues. The trim removed 3 bases at V and 0 bases at J, leaving 5 bases unmatched. This chain uses TRBV4-2 with TRBJ2-1, with 7 bases identical to TRBD2. This sequence was found in a young man in good health and CMV-seropositive. The sequenced sample consisted of PBMCs. CDR3 sequence: CASSQVAGASYNEQFF. The CDR3 coding sequence is TGTGCCAGCAGCCAGGTAGCGGGCGCCTCCTACAATGAGCAGTTCTTC.